The 10 T cell receptor beta chains presented below share a single source sample, sequenced in a study of blood T cells in healthy people across ages. A J-beta primer mix and a sample-barcoded 5' primer were used in a second PCR of roughly 6 to 12 cycles. TCRdb recomputed calls from the 5' RACE reads with MiXCR, one row per CDR3 protein. The sample yields 1.5 million to 2 million distinct CDR3 sequences, about 31% seen once. The source material was blood. The receptors derive from a woman in her 30s in good health.

With respect to this clonotype: A read error may explain this, as a much larger clone is one base away. The rearrangement joins TRBV9 to TRBJ1-2; D is unresolved. CDR3 size: 15 residues. Germline CDR1 and CDR2: SGDLS and YYNGEE. CDR3 nucleotides: TGTGCCAGCAGCGTAGAATCCGGGTCTAACTATGGCTGCACCTTC. Its protein product is CASSVESGSNYGCTF.

CDR3 DNA: TGTGCCAGCAGCCCGACGTGGACTAGCGGGAGTAAGGGGACCCAGTACTTC. It is translated as CASSPTWTSGSKGTQYF. The V gene is TRBV3-1, the J gene TRBJ2-5, with TRBD2 matching over 13 bases. Per germline, CDR1 LGHDT and CDR2 YNNKEL (reference sequence). The CDR3 is 17 residues long. V lost 4 bases and J lost 7; bases outside the gene matches: 12.

The chain joins TRBV27 to TRBJ2-3, with unresolved D. This CDR3 has 16 residues. Between the trimmed V and J ends, which lost 2 bases and 0 bases, there was a span of 12 bases. Germline V gene lookup returns CDR1 MNHEY and CDR2 SMNVEV (reference sequence). CDR3 nucleotide sequence: TGTGCCAGCAGTTTACTTAGGCCCCAAAGCACAGATACGCAGTATTTT. Amino acid sequence: CASSLLRPQSTDTQYF.

This clonotype was counted between two and nine times. V is TRBV5-1 and J is TRBJ2-1, with D perhaps TRBD2 (5 bases). Germline CDR1 SGHRS, CDR2 YFSETQ. This CDR3 contains 11 residues. V gave up 4 bases and J gave up 9 bases, with 8 bases separating them. The CDR3 protein is CASSEGLEQFF. CDR3 DNA: TGCGCCAGCAGCGAAGGACTTGAGCAGTTCTTC.

The CDR3 spells CASSQESGYYGYTF. CDR3 in DNA: TGTGCCAGCAGCCAAGAATCAGGGTATTATGGCTACACCTTC. This rearrangement joins TRBV4-2 to TRBJ1-2; tentatively, D is TRBD1 (5 bases). The V end lost 0 bases, the J end lost 5 bases, and 10 bases lay between the germline ends. CDR1 and CDR2 from the germline V gene are LGHNA and YNFKEQ. The CDR3 totals 14 residues.

This clonotype was observed a single time. CDR3: CASSQEGVSNQPQHF. The CDR3, as DNA: TGCGCCAGCAGCCAAGAGGGTGTATCCAATCAGCCCCAGCATTTT. The chain is built from TRBV4-1 and TRBJ1-5; D is ambiguous. This CDR3 contains 15 residues. V lost 0 bases and J lost 3, with 9 bases in between. Per germline, CDR1 MGHRA and CDR2 YSYEKL.

This clonotype was observed many times. This chain links TRBV4-1 with TRBJ2-7; 7 bases are a match to TRBD2. V lost 2 bases and J lost 2; bases outside the gene matches: 6. The CDR3 has 15 amino acids. Germline V gene data show CDR1 as MGHRA and CDR2 as YSYEKL. Here the CDR3 DNA reads TGCGCCAGCAGCCAACGGGACTATTCACCCTACGAGCAGTACTTC. It specifies CASSQRDYSPYEQYF.

The CDR3 DNA reads as TGTGCCAGCAGCCGGGGAGTCCCCTCCTACGAGCAGTACTTC. Amino acids: CASSRGVPSYEQYF. This chain links TRBV6-6 with TRBJ2-7; TRBD2 might be the D (5 bases). Germline V gives CDR1 MNHNY, CDR2 SVGAGI (reference sequence). The CDR3 extends over 14 amino acids. V gave up 6 bases and J gave up 0 bases, with 12 bases separating them.

The chain has TRBV28 and TRBJ2-1; TRBD1 aligns across 10 bases. The ends lost 6 bases at V and 7 bases at J; junction bases unmatched: 6. CDR1 and CDR2 (germline): MDHEN, SYDVKM. This CDR3 spans 14 amino acids. The CDR3 DNA follows: TGTGCCAGCAGACCGGGACAGGGGTTTAATGAGCAGTTCTTC. It encodes CASRPGQGFNEQFF.

This chain links TRBV12-3 or TRBV12-4 with TRBJ1-1; D may be TRBD1 (5 bases). Trimming took off 3 bases at V and 7 bases at J, with 12 bases between the two ends. The CDR3 runs 13 residues. The CDR3 nucleotides read TGTGCCAGCAGTTTTAGCACCGGGGGTGAAGCTTTCTTT. Translating gives CASSFSTGGEAFF.